These 8 T cell receptor beta chains came from one sample sequenced in a study of a mutant IDH1 vaccine in newly diagnosed glioma. The protocol was immunoSEQ multiplex PCR, while the TCRdb copy is restricted to in-frame clones and leaves out a portion. Of about 59,000 clones in the sample, more than 80% were seen once. Their target antigens are unknown. The time point was: week 5, during vaccination. It was 300 ug of mutant IDH1 20-mer peptide that made up each vaccine dose, given with topical imiquimod. This specimen consisted of PBMCs, obtained from a glioma patient whose treatment included an IDH1 peptide vaccine. These receptors were taken from a woman aged 40-49 years with glioma.

This clone was observed once. The chain links TRBV10-3 to TRBJ1-2; D might be TRBD1 (6 bases). Trimming cost V 2 bases and J 4 bases, with 20 bases left between them. The CDR3 covers 17 residues. Germline values: CDR1 ENHRY, CDR2 SYGVKD. CDR3 bases: TGTGCCATCAGTGAGGTCGGGGGACATCGAAAGCCCTATGGCTACACCTTC. Residues: CAISEVGGHRKPYGYTF.

This clone came up once. The rearrangement links TRBV5-5 to TRBJ2-2; weak D call: TRBD2 (7 bases). V lost 0 bases, J lost 4 bases, and 13 bases lay in between. The germline CDR1 and CDR2 sequences are SGHKS and YYEKEE (reference sequence). This CDR3 is built from 16 residues. The CDR3 DNA is TGTGCCAGCAGCTTGGTTGAGGGAGGGGGCACCGGGGAGCTGTTTTTT. Protein sequence: CASSLVEGGGTGELFF.

This clone was recorded a few times. The rearrangement links TRBV4-2 to TRBJ1-2; unclear D gene. Germline V CDR1 and CDR2: LGHNA, YNFKEQ. The CDR3 contains 14 residues. With 0 bases removed from V and 1 base from J, the gap between germline ends came to 6 bases. In nucleotides, the CDR3 is TGTGCCAGCAGCCAAGATGTCGGTAACTATGGCTACACCTTC. Residues: CASSQDVGNYGYTF.

The genes are TRBV5-8 and TRBJ2-3; TRBD1 aligns across 9 bases. Germline V gene data show CDR1 as SGHTS and CDR2 as YDEGEE. V shed 7 bases and J 6 bases; nucleotides not matched to a gene: 9. There are 14 residues in the CDR3. The CDR3 region has the DNA TGTGCCAGCGGCACAGGGGGCAAGGCGGATACGCAGTATTTT. It translates to CASGTGGKADTQYF.

The chain combines TRBV9 with TRBJ2-2; tentatively, D is TRBD2 (6 bases). V was clipped by 0 bases and J by 1 base, with 10 bases between them. CDR3 length equals 16 residues. Germline CDR1 reads SGDLS; CDR2 reads YYNGEE. The CDR3 reads CASSVGGRMNTGELFF. The DNA for the CDR3 is TGTGCCAGCAGCGTAGGAGGGAGGATGAACACCGGGGAGCTGTTTTTT.

The count of this clone is one. The chain recombines TRBV5-4 with TRBJ2-7; D gene unclear. V was pared by 2 bases and J by 1 base, with 10 bases between. Per the germline V gene, CDR1 is SGHNT and CDR2 is YYREEE (reference sequence). The CDR3 is 14 amino acids. The CDR3 loop reads CASSFFDGSYEQYF. CDR3 DNA: TGTGCCAGCAGCTTCTTTGACGGTTCCTACGAGCAGTACTTC. Drawing the rest from reference TRBV5-4 and TRBJ2-7, the complete variable domain is ETGVTQSPTHLIKTRGQQVTLRCSSQSGHNTVSWYQQALGQGPQFIFQYYREEENGRGNFPPRFSGLQFPNYSSELNVNALELDDSALYLCASSFFDGSYEQYFGPGTRLTVT.

The chain employs TRBV5-1 and TRBJ1-1; 8 bases map to TRBD1. After removal of 4 bases from V and 4 bases from J, the junction contained 6 bases not matched to a gene. The CDR3 loop spans 14 amino acids. From germline, CDR1 is SGHRS and CDR2 YFSETQ. The CDR3 here is CASSINTGGTEAFF. DNA for the CDR3: TGCGCCAGCAGCATAAATACAGGGGGCACTGAAGCTTTCTTT.

The chain combines TRBV19 with TRBJ1-4; D is possibly TRBD1 (5 bases). Germline V CDR1 and CDR2: LNHDA, SQIVND (reference sequence). V was pared by 3 bases and J by 7 bases, with 12 bases between. This CDR3 has 14 amino acids. The CDR3 here is CASSIRGRREKLFF. The CDR3 nucleotides are TGTGCCAGTAGTATCCGGGGCCGGCGTGAAAAACTGTTTTTT.